This T cell receptor beta chain was identified during a study of T-cell reconstitution after alpha-beta-depleted transplantation in children. The CDR3 is 13 amino acids. Germline lookup yields CDR1 SGHTA and CDR2 FQGNSA. The J segment lost 7 bases and the V segment lost 1 base, leaving 1 base of the junction unmatched. Preparation of the TCRbeta library involved a method that used unique molecular identifiers. TCRdb re-called the PCR reads through MiXCR, storing one row per CDR3 protein. The sample has some 500,000 distinct CDR3 sequences, less than 35% seen once; the top ten hold 2% to 3%. The receptor comes from a human donor who donated a stem cell graft to a child with aplastic anemia. The starting material was PBMCs from the stem cell graft donor, obtained from the stem cell graft. The genes are TRBV7-2 and TRBJ1-5, with TRBD1 matching 7 bases. As DNA, the CDR3 is TGTGCCAGCAGCTTAGAGGGGGCACAGCCCCAGCATTTT. Translating gives CASSLEGAQPQHF.